This passage covers 2 T cell receptor beta chains from one sample sequenced in a study of blood T cell repertoires in COVID-19. The assay was immunoSEQ multiplex PCR, and TCRdb's table has in-frame clones only and misses some. The table shows some 270,000 clones, with over 75% occurring only once. Sequencing used peripheral blood. The receptors derive from a human donor with COVID-19, enrolled during active disease. The donor label of this sample is uncertain.

This sequence joins TRBV5-1 and TRBJ2-3; 10 bases are shared with TRBD2. Germline lookup yields CDR1 SGHRS and CDR2 YFSETQ. V lost 1 base, J lost 3 bases, and 8 bases stayed unmatched. This CDR3 spans 17 amino acids. The CDR3 DNA follows: TGCGCCAGCAGCTTGATGCCTAGCGGGAGAGGAACAGATACGCAGTATTTT. It translates to CASSLMPSGRGTDTQYF.

This clone was observed a single time. The chain recombines TRBV2 with TRBJ1-1; D perhaps matches TRBD1 (5 bases). The CDR3 is made up of 14 amino acids. Deletions cut 6 bases from V and 4 bases from J, with 15 bases between. The germline gives CDR1 SNHLY, CDR2 FYNNEI. CDR3 nucleotide sequence: TGTGCCAGCAGACGTAGGGGTGCGACCACTGAAGCTTTCTTT. This gives the protein CASRRRGATTEAFF.